This note documents a single TCR beta chain sequence. Its antigen is unknown. There are no base qualities to consult, and no much larger clone falls within one base. This specimen comes from a study of blood T cell repertoires in COVID-19 (dated by TCRdb to between 2020 and 2021). About the full investigation: Collaborator samples came from the United States, Italy and Spain and covered acute and convalescent phases of COVID-19. Sample metadata almost always included a de-identified subject ID, COVID-19 status, age in years and sex. The samples were drawn from two sources: the first 160 participants of the ongoing ImmuneRACE study, and about 1,300 subjects contributed by 6 global collaborators. The repertoires were made available in a free public database intended to serve as a resource for research on the immune response to SARS-CoV-2. Deeply sampled blood TCRbeta repertoires from subjects exposed to, actively infected with, or recovered from COVID-19 were included in the dataset. Where available, HLA class I and class II types were taken from metadata supplied by the sample provider and were not determined by assay-based typing. The material from the prospective study consisted of cDNA or gDNA derived from T cells, B-cell-depleted T cells, or PBMCs.

The full study reports these points: How much clinical and demographic metadata was included differed by source and by participant, and the metadata was provided uncurated.

Unmatched junction bases come to 1, with V trimmed by 2 bases and J by 2 bases. Its CDR3 holds 14 amino acids, cysteine through phenylalanine. This entry keeps only the CDR3 DNA: 42 bases, framed from base 1. Looking up the germline V gene yields CDR1 SGDLS and CDR2 YYNGEE. TCRbeta CDR3 regions were amplified from genomic DNA by means of the immunoSEQ Assay, a bias-controlled multiplex PCR. The paper's processing steps were these. The number of nucleated cells in each sample was estimated from the amplification of reference gene primers within the assay. Sequence reads were collapsed and filtered to measure the absolute abundance of every unique TCRbeta CDR3 rearrangement. For each sample, productive Simpson clonality was calculated by taking the square root of Simpson's diversity index across productive rearrangements. This is the immuneACCESS table as TCRdb keeps it, with only in-frame sequences that have V and J called. A part of the clones is gone; compared with another copy, unresolved V genes explain less than half, and the rest is unexplained. From that table come the V and J calls and clone size; the DNA was used to work out D and trimming. The sample has under 300,000 clones on record, over 75% of them singletons. Of the sample, approximately 10% falls within the top ten clones.

Each collaborating institution followed its own protocols to collect whole blood in K2EDTA tubes. For TCRbeta analysis, collaborator samples were shipped as frozen whole blood, as isolated PBMCs, or as DNA extracted from either sample type. Material for sequencing was peripheral blood. The chain was built from TRBV9 and TRBJ1-1, and 9 junction bases match TRBD1. This TCR was recovered from a woman in her seventies with acute or convalescent COVID-19. The DNA sequence is TGTGCCAGCAGCGTGGGACAGGGAAACACTGAAGCTTTCTTT. Its protein is CASSVGQGNTEAFF.